This entry lists 18 T cell receptor beta chains sequenced from one sample in a study of cytomegalovirus exposure and HLA in healthy donors. Sequencing was performed with immunoSEQ multiplex PCR; in TCRdb, only in-frame clones are kept and a portion is missing. The table records roughly 130,000 clones, roughly nine tenths of them present only once. Material: PBMCs. All receptors derive from a man aged 18 to 29 in good health and CMV-seronegative.

The chain employs TRBV7-8 and TRBJ1-1, with no clear D. Trimming removed 0 bases from V and 1 base from J, with 6 bases in between. Germline CDR1 and CDR2: SGHVS and FQNEAQ. The CDR3 sequence is 14 residues long. CDR3 nucleotide sequence: TGTGCCAGCAGCTTAGCCACATGGAACACTGAAGCTTTCTTT. Encoded protein: CASSLATWNTEAFF.

The chain combines TRBV7-2 with TRBJ2-4; 9 bases align to TRBD1. This CDR3 contains 15 residues. Germline CDR1 is SGHTA and CDR2 is FQGNSA. V was clipped by 3 bases and J by 5 bases; unmatched bases: 5. The CDR3 here is CASSFDRGYENIQYF. The CDR3 DNA follows: TGTGCCAGCAGCTTCGACAGGGGGTACGAAAACATTCAGTACTTC.

The chain combines TRBV13 with TRBJ2-1; 9 bases match TRBD2. This CDR3 is built from 19 residues. J gave up 2 bases and V 4 bases, and 15 bases lay outside the gene matches. Germline V gene sequence: CDR1 PRHDT, CDR2 FYEKMQ (reference sequence). CDR3 sequence (DNA): TGTGCCAGCAGCTCCAGGACTAGCGCGACCCCTAAAGCCTACAATGAGCAGTTCTTC. It is translated as CASSSRTSATPKAYNEQFF.

V is TRBV9 and J is TRBJ2-2; the match to TRBD1 covers 7 bases. Looked up from germline, CDR1 is SGDLS and CDR2 is YYNGEE. The ends lost 1 base at V and 4 bases at J; junction bases unmatched: 7. This CDR3 spans 16 amino acids. The CDR3, as DNA: TGTGCCAGCAGCGTATCCATGACAGGGAGCACCGGGGAGCTGTTTTTT. Translation: CASSVSMTGSTGELFF.

This clone was counted many times. The rearrangement joins TRBV9 to TRBJ2-2; TRBD2 matches 9 bases. CDR1 and CDR2 from the germline V gene are SGDLS and YYNGEE. This CDR3 is built from 15 residues. With 3 bases clipped from V and 7 bases from J, the junction kept 7 bases outside the gene matches. The DNA of the CDR3 is TGTGCCAGCAGCGACCTTAGCGGGAGCGACGGGGAGCTGTTTTTT. This codes for CASSDLSGSDGELFF.

The chain couples TRBV30 to TRBJ2-3; no definite D call. CDR1 and CDR2 (germline): GTSNPN, SVGIG (reference sequence). V shed 1 base and J shed 2 bases, with 4 bases lying between them. This CDR3 contains 12 residues. The chain's CDR3 is CAWSDNTDTQYF. CDR3 sequence (DNA): TGTGCCTGGAGTGACAACACAGATACGCAGTATTTT.

The rearrangement uses TRBV5-1 and TRBJ1-1; D is perhaps TRBD1 (6 bases). V lost 4 bases to trimming and J lost 3 bases, with 25 bases between them. Per the germline V gene, CDR1 is SGHRS and CDR2 is YFSETQ. The CDR3 spans 18 residues. This chain's CDR3 is CASSEGVIGAKVDTEAFF. CDR3 nucleotides: TGCGCCAGCAGCGAGGGGGTTATAGGGGCTAAGGTGGACACTGAAGCTTTCTTT. The full variable domain, with the rest looked up from reference TRBV5-1 and TRBJ1-1, is KAGVTQTPRYLIKTRGQQVTLSCSPISGHRSVSWYQQTPGQGLQFLFEYFSETQRNKGNFPGRFSGRQFSNSRSEMNVSTLELGDSALYLCASSEGVIGAKVDTEAFFGQGTRLTVV.

V is TRBV28 and J is TRBJ1-1, with D possibly TRBD1 on 6 matching bases. V was trimmed by 8 bases and J by 0 bases, leaving 19 bases between them. Germline values: CDR1 MDHEN, CDR2 SYDVKM. The CDR3 is 16 amino acids. In nucleotides, the CDR3 is TGTGCCAGCTGGGGGCACGACTCACTAATGAACACTGAAGCTTTCTTT. It specifies CASWGHDSLMNTEAFF.

The rearrangement uses TRBV28 and TRBJ2-1; D gene unclear. The CDR3 contains 14 residues. V lost 5 bases and J lost 2, with 10 bases in between. Germline V lookup: CDR1 MDHEN, CDR2 SYDVKM. DNA of the CDR3: TGTGCCAGCAGTCTTTACCGGGCCTACAATGAGCAGTTCTTC. Its protein product is CASSLYRAYNEQFF.

The V call is TRBV5-4, the J call TRBJ2-1, with 12 bases aligning to TRBD2. This CDR3 has 17 amino acids. Germline CDR1 and CDR2: SGHNT and YYREEE (reference sequence). The trim removed 0 bases at V and 9 bases at J, leaving 10 bases unmatched. The CDR3 nucleotides are TGTGCCAGCAGCTTGGCGGCTAGCGGGGGGGCCATGGGTGAGCAGTTCTTC. Amino acids: CASSLAASGGAMGEQFF.

CDR3 DNA sequence: TGTGCCAGCAGCTCCCGACTAGCGGGGGGGCATGACGAGCAGTACTTC. It is translated as CASSSRLAGGHDEQYF. V is TRBV7-6 and J is TRBJ2-7, with 14 nucleotides matching TRBD2. V lost 4 bases, J lost 5 bases, and 7 bases stayed unmatched. Germline CDR1 reads SGHVS; CDR2 reads FNYEAQ. This CDR3 has 16 residues.

Only one count was recorded for this clone. The chain recombines TRBV19 with TRBJ1-5, with D possibly TRBD1 on 5 matching bases. The length of the CDR3 is 13 residues. With 6 bases removed from V and 5 bases from J, the gap between germline ends came to 11 bases. Per the germline V gene, CDR1 is LNHDA and CDR2 is SQIVND (reference sequence). The CDR3 DNA reads as TGTGCCAGTAGCAGTGGGGCGGATCAGCCCCAGCATTTT. Its protein product is CASSSGADQPQHF.

The chain couples TRBV27 to TRBJ2-1; no clear D. Germline CDR1 MNHEY, CDR2 SMNVEV (reference sequence). The CDR3 runs 15 residues. Trimming stripped 5 bases from V and 5 bases from J, with 16 bases between. CDR3 DNA: TGTGCCAGCAGTGCGACCTTGACATCTCACAATGAGCAGTTCTTC. Its translation is CASSATLTSHNEQFF.

This sequence joins TRBV28 and TRBJ2-7; D is possibly TRBD2 (6 bases). CDR1 is MDHEN, CDR2 SYDVKM, per germline. Trimming took 0 bases from V and 5 from J, leaving 11 bases between them. CDR3 length equals 14 residues. The DNA for the CDR3 is TGTGCCAGCAGTTTATGGGAGGGAAAGAACGAGCAGTACTTC. Its translation is CASSLWEGKNEQYF.

The chain has TRBV18 and TRBJ2-5, with D unclear. Trimming shortened V by 3 bases and J by 5 bases, and 13 bases separated the two germline ends. From germline, CDR1 is KGHSH and CDR2 LQKENI. The CDR3 has 14 residues. The CDR3 loop is CASSPDNLRETQYF. CDR3 coding DNA: TGTGCCAGCTCACCCGACAACCTTAGGGAGACCCAGTACTTC.

The chain is built from TRBV9 and TRBJ1-4, with 9 bases lining up with TRBD1. V lost 0 bases and J lost 3; bases outside the gene matches: 12. Germline CDR1 and CDR2: SGDLS and YYNGEE. The CDR3 runs to 19 residues. The CDR3 DNA reads TGTGCCAGCAGCGTAGACCCCTTCGACAGGGGGAGGTCTAATGAAAAACTGTTTTTT. Encoded protein: CASSVDPFDRGRSNEKLFF.

The rearrangement links TRBV9 to TRBJ1-3; no reliable D call. V dropped 1 base and J dropped 0 bases, with 8 bases sitting between them. Germline V gene sequence: CDR1 SGDLS, CDR2 YYNGEE. The CDR3 contains 15 residues. Here the CDR3 DNA reads TGTGCCAGCAGCGTAATGGGCCACTCTGGAAACACCATATATTTT. Amino acid sequence: CASSVMGHSGNTIYF. The whole variable domain, remainder taken from reference TRBV9 and TRBJ1-3, is DSGVTQTPKHLITATGQRVTLRCSPRSGDLSVYWYQQSLDQGLQFLIQYYNGEERAKGNILERFSAQQFPDLHSELNLSSLELGDSALYFCASSVMGHSGNTIYFGEGSWLTVV.

In its sample, this clone was seen once. The genes are TRBV2 and TRBJ2-7; D might be TRBD1 (5 bases). V lost 8 bases to trimming and J lost 4 bases, with 12 bases between them. Germline lookup yields CDR1 SNHLY and CDR2 FYNNEI. The CDR3 has 12 amino acids. CDR3 DNA sequence: TGTGCCAGCCGTACGACAGTATACGAGCAGTACTTC. Translation: CASRTTVYEQYF. The full variable domain, with the rest looked up from reference TRBV2 and TRBJ2-7, is EPEVTQTPSHQVTQMGQEVILRCVPISNHLYFYWYRQILGQKVEFLVSFYNNEISEKSEIFDDQFSVERPDGSNFTLKIRSTKLEDSAMYFCASRTTVYEQYFGPGTRLTVT.